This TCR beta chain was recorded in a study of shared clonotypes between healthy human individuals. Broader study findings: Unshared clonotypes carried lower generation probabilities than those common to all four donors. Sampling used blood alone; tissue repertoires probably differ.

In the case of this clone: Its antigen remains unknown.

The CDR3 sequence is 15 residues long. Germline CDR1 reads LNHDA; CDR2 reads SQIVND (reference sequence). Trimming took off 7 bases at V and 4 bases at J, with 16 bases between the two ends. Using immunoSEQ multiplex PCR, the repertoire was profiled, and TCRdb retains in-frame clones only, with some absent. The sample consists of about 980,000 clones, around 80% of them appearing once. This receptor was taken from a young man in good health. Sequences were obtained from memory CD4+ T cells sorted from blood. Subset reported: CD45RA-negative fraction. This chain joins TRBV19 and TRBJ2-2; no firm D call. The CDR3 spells CASKEPALGTGELFF. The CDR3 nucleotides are TGTGCCAGTAAGGAGCCAGCCCTAGGCACCGGGGAGCTGTTTTTT.